This T cell receptor (beta chain) was identified during a study of blood T cell repertoires in COVID-19. Study information: Whether acute or convalescent, the COVID-19 samples came from the United States, Italy and Spain. Sources were T cells, B-cell-depleted T cells, or PBMCs; the material itself was cDNA or gDNA.

The length of the CDR3 is 14 residues. Trimming cost V 7 bases and J 8 bases, with 17 bases left between them. As processed by the authors: Amplification of reference gene primers was used by the study to estimate nucleated cell counts. Assay: immunoSEQ multiplex PCR; the TCRdb copy retains only in-frame clones and omits some. V and J calls plus clone size are reproduced from that table; the DNA served to infer D and trimming. The sample consists of roughly 220,000 clones, approximately 81% of them appearing once. Material for sequencing was peripheral blood. The V call is TRBV23-1, the J call TRBJ1-4; tentative D call: TRBD1 (5 bases). TRBV23-1 is an ORF, and what it does is uncertain. This receptor was obtained from a woman aged 60-75 years who had recovered from COVID-19. The CDR3 nucleotides read TGCGCCAGCACCTCAGGAGGGGTTGGCGAAAAACTGTTTTTT. Residues: CASTSGGVGEKLFF.